This entry is about one T cell receptor (beta chain). Alongside a J-beta primer mix, a sample-barcoded 5' primer served in a second PCR lasting roughly 6 to 12 cycles. TCRdb re-analysed the 5' RACE reads in MiXCR, keeping a single row per CDR3 protein. In the table there are approximately 800,000 distinct CDR3 sequences, 46% of which are singletons. This sample was taken from a study of blood T cells in healthy people across ages. Trimming pared 4 bases from V and 8 bases from J, leaving 8 bases between. The CDR3 consists of 12 residues. CDR1 and CDR2 from the germline V gene are LGHDT and YNNKEL (reference sequence).

This chain connects TRBV3-1 to TRBJ2-2, with unresolved D. The source material was blood. This clonotype was obtained from a man of 80 years or more in good health. The CDR3 loop reads CASSLLWGELFF. CDR3 nucleotide sequence: TGTGCCAGCAGCCTTCTCTGGGGGGAGCTGTTTTTT.